This T cell receptor (beta chain) was recovered during a study of identical twins. This clonotype occurred many times. The antigen is not known. Through template switching, a universal primer site was introduced, and the cDNA contained unique molecular identifiers. TCRdb processed the 5' RACE reads anew with MiXCR; each CDR3 protein has one entry. The data contain approximately 700,000 distinct CDR3 sequences, around 6.1% of them singletons. The CDR3 has 16 residues. CDR1 and CDR2 from the germline V gene are SGHVS and FQNEAQ. The junction had 7 bases not matched to a gene; V was cut back by 2 bases and J by 4 bases. Study-wide results and limits: Models underestimated how often monozygotic twins shared out-of-frame TCR alpha.

The receptor was derived from a man younger than 35 in good health. The sequenced sample was naive T cells sorted from blood. The chain links TRBV7-8 to TRBJ2-1; TRBD2 agrees at 8 bases. CDR3 coding DNA: TGTGCCAGCAGCTTACCTCGAGTAGCGGGGTACAATGAGCAGTTCTTC. It encodes CASSLPRVAGYNEQFF.